A selection of T cell receptor beta chains follows, all from one sample in a study of blood T cell repertoires in COVID-19. TCRdb's copy holds only in-frame clones and misses some; the assay was immunoSEQ multiplex PCR. Here the sample spans approximately 170,000 clones, around 84% being singletons. Input material: PBMCs or T cells enriched from blood (not recorded which). The receptors here all came from a woman in her fifties or sixties who had recovered from COVID-19. Each CDR3 is given with its conserved first and last residue. D genes are given only for firm matches. For some rows the clone size is stated as once, few or many, or as a class when expanded; others skip it.

-,TRBD2,TRBV28,TRBJ2-1,CASSGLEKGSYNEQFF,TGTGCCAGCAGTGGACTAGAAAAGGGGTCCTACAATGAGCAGTTCTTC
-,-,TRBV7-2,TRBJ1-6,CASSFQMEYTPLHF,TGTGCCAGCAGTTTTCAGATGGAGTACACCCCCCTCCACTTT
few,-,TRBV7-9,TRBJ2-5,CASSYGTLQETQYF,TGTGCCAGCAGTTACGGGACTCTCCAAGAGACCCAGTACTTC
-,TRBD1,TRBV19,TRBJ1-2,CASSTQTGRYGYTF,TGTGCCAGTAGTACCCAGACAGGGCGCTATGGCTACACCTTC
-,-,TRBV7-2,TRBJ1-4,CASSRDGQSNEKLFF,TGTGCCAGCAGCCGGGACGGACAGTCCAATGAAAAACTGTTTTTT
-,TRBD1,TRBV15,TRBJ2-7,CATSRDRGTGGVGQYF,TGTGCCACCAGCAGAGATCGGGGGACAGGGGGTGTAGGGCAGTACTTC
-,-,TRBV7-2,TRBJ2-7,CASSLVEGAFYEQYF,TGTGCCAGCAGCTTAGTGGAGGGGGCCTTCTACGAGCAGTACTTC
-,-,TRBV3-1/TRBV3-2,TRBJ1-1,CASSQLSGQNTEAFF,TGTGCCAGCAGCCAACTGTCGGGACAGAACACTGAAGCTTTCTTT
once,TRBD1,TRBV11-2,TRBJ2-5,CASTQADRGVETQYF,TGTGCCAGCACCCAGGCGGACAGGGGTGTAGAGACCCAGTACTTC
-,-,TRBV7-2,TRBJ1-1,CASSQQVNTEAFF,TGTGCCAGCAGCCAACAGGTGAACACTGAAGCTTTCTTT
-,TRBD1,TRBV25-1,TRBJ1-5,CASSQTGNQPQHF,TGTGCCAGCAGTCAGACAGGGAATCAGCCCCAGCATTTT
-,TRBD1,TRBV28,TRBJ2-1,CAFNTGETLNEQFF,TGTGCCTTTAATACAGGGGAGACGTTAAATGAGCAGTTCTTC
once,TRBD1,TRBV7-2,TRBJ2-7,CASRPGQGKPEQYF,TGTGCCAGCAGACCTGGACAGGGGAAACCCGAGCAGTACTTC
many,TRBD1,TRBV9,TRBJ1-3,CASSPRQGENTIYF,TGTGCCAGCAGCCCAAGACAGGGGGAAAACACCATATATTTT
-,TRBD2,TRBV4-3,TRBJ2-1,CASSQGIAGAADDEQFF,TGCGCCAGCAGCCAAGGTATAGCGGGAGCGGCTGATGATGAGCAGTTCTTC
-,-,TRBV5-4,TRBJ1-4,CASSLATEVSTNEKLFF,TGTGCCAGCAGCTTGGCCACTGAGGTCTCAACTAATGAAAAACTGTTTTTT
-,TRBD1,TRBV7-7,TRBJ2-6,CASSPGQGDSGANVLTF,TGTGCTAGCAGCCCGGGACAGGGGGACTCTGGGGCCAACGTCCTGACTTTC
-,TRBD1,TRBV28,TRBJ1-4,CASSFGGTGGGGKLFF,TGTGCCAGCAGTTTTGGGGGTACAGGGGGCGGGGGAAAACTGTTTTTT
-,-,TRBV29-1,TRBJ2-1,CSVEWAAIHEQFF,TGCAGCGTTGAATGGGCCGCGATCCATGAGCAGTTCTTC
-,TRBD1,TRBV7-2,TRBJ1-4,CASSLEGSNRGKLFF,TGTGCCAGCAGCTTAGAGGGGTCAAACAGGGGAAAACTGTTTTTT
-,-,TRBV7-2,TRBJ2-1,CASSSLSGSYNEQFF,TGTGCCAGCAGCTCCCTCAGCGGATCCTACAATGAGCAGTTCTTC
-,-,TRBV18,TRBJ1-2,CASSPTIAGADYGYTF,TGTGCCAGCTCGCCGACCATCGCAGGGGCGGACTATGGCTACACCTTC
-,-,TRBV7-2,TRBJ2-5,CASSLGGGKETQYF,TGTGCCAGCAGCTTAGGAGGAGGGAAAGAGACCCAGTACTTC
-,-,TRBV3-1/TRBV3-2,TRBJ1-1,CASSQGIPTGEAFF,TGTGCCAGCAGCCAAGGTATTCCGACAGGCGAAGCTTTCTTT
-,TRBD2,TRBV7-9,TRBJ2-3,CASSLSGGRDTDTQYF,TGTGCCAGCAGCTTAAGCGGGGGGCGGGACACAGATACGCAGTATTTT
few,-,TRBV20-1,TRBJ1-2,CSAGQYGYTF,TGCAGTGCTGGACAGTATGGCTACACCTTC
-,-,TRBV7-8,TRBJ2-3,CASSRSRDTQYF,TGTGCCAGCAGCCGTTCTCGGGATACGCAGTATTTT
-,-,TRBV7-2,TRBJ2-2,CASSLVRGLGTGELFF,TGTGCCAGCAGCTTAGTTCGGGGTTTAGGGACCGGGGAGCTGTTTTTT
-,-,TRBV3-1/TRBV3-2,TRBJ1-1,CASSQIGRVPEAFF,TGTGCCAGCAGCCAAATTGGGAGGGTCCCTGAAGCTTTCTTT
-,-,TRBV5-8,TRBJ1-2,CASSLGLRGTLYGYTF,TGTGCCAGCAGCTTGGGCCTCCGAGGGACACTCTATGGCTACACCTTC
once,-,TRBV6-2/TRBV6-3,TRBJ1-1,CASSYSNPGVNTEAFF,TGTGCCAGCAGTTACTCGAATCCGGGGGTGAACACTGAAGCTTTCTTT
-,-,TRBV19,TRBJ2-7,CASVGGRGEQYF,TGTGCCAGTGTGGGTGGTAGAGGCGAGCAGTACTTC
-,TRBD2,TRBV27,TRBJ2-1,CASSLSSGRTEQFF,TGTGCCAGCAGTTTATCTAGCGGGAGGACTGAGCAGTTCTTC
-,-,TRBV5-6,TRBJ1-2,CASSSYNYGYTF,TGTGCCAGCAGCTCGTATAACTATGGCTACACCTTC
-,-,TRBV5-1,TRBJ1-4,CASRYLAGVDEKLFF,TGCGCCAGCAGGTATCTGGCGGGCGTGGATGAAAAACTGTTTTTT
-,-,TRBV18,TRBJ2-2,CASSPSGLVTGELFF,TGTGCCAGCTCACCCAGTGGACTGGTTACCGGGGAGCTGTTTTTT
-,-,TRBV10-3,TRBJ2-5,CAISESTRVTETQYF,TGTGCCATCAGTGAGTCGACGAGGGTTACAGAGACCCAGTACTTC
-,TRBD1,TRBV15,TRBJ1-2,CATSSRTQGSRYGYTF,TGTGCCACCAGCAGCCGAACACAGGGGAGCCGCTATGGCTACACCTTC
once,TRBD1,TRBV4-3,TRBJ2-5,CASSQRQGEETQYF,TGCGCCAGCAGCCAAAGACAGGGAGAGGAGACCCAGTACTTC
-,TRBD1,TRBV27,TRBJ2-7,CASGTAPSYEQYF,TGTGCCAGTGGGACAGCACCCTCCTACGAGCAGTACTTC
-,-,TRBV2,TRBJ2-3,CASSDADRLTDTQYF,TGTGCCAGCAGTGACGCCGACAGGCTCACAGATACGCAGTATTTT
-,-,TRBV19,TRBJ1-4,CASSILHRDNFEKLFF,TGTGCCAGTAGTATCTTGCACCGGGACAATTTCGAAAAACTGTTTTTT
once,-,TRBV5-1,TRBJ2-1,CASSLSSPRGNEQFF,TGCGCCAGCAGCTTGTCGTCTCCAAGGGGCAATGAGCAGTTCTTC
-,-,TRBV5-1,TRBJ2-7,CASSLVSIDYEQYF,TGCGCCAGCAGCTTGGTTTCGATAGACTACGAGCAGTACTTC
-,TRBD1,TRBV3-1/TRBV3-2,TRBJ1-1,CASSRGQGVHTEAFF,TGTGCCAGCAGCCGGGGACAGGGGGTTCACACTGAAGCTTTCTTT
-,TRBD1,TRBV4-3,TRBJ1-4,CASSQGLGGASEKLFF,TGCGCCAGCAGCCAAGGGTTAGGGGGCGCTTCCGAAAAACTGTTTTTT
-,-,TRBV15,TRBJ1-1,CATSRDVTGNTEAFF,TGTGCCACCAGCAGAGATGTGACGGGGAACACTGAAGCTTTCTTT
-,-,TRBV29-1,TRBJ2-7,CSVFGQSYEQYF,TGCAGCGTTTTCGGACAGTCCTACGAGCAGTACTTC
-,TRBD1,TRBV4-3,TRBJ2-2,CASSQEIFGQGRAGELFF,TGCGCCAGCAGCCAAGAAATTTTCGGACAGGGACGTGCCGGGGAGCTGTTTTTT
-,TRBD2,TRBV10-1,TRBJ2-7,CASSSGLAVFKQYF,TGCGCCAGCAGTAGCGGACTAGCAGTCTTTAAGCAGTACTTC
-,-,TRBV3-1/TRBV3-2,TRBJ1-3,CASSQGGAPGNTIYF,TGTGCCAGCAGCCAAGGCGGGGCCCCTGGAAACACCATATATTTT
-,TRBD1,TRBV6-5,TRBJ1-2,CASSYPGTGDGYTF,TGTGCCAGCAGTTATCCCGGGACAGGTGACGGCTACACCTTC
-,TRBD2,TRBV4-1,TRBJ2-7,CASSQATSGNYEQYF,TGCGCCAGCAGCCAAGCGACTAGCGGGAACTACGAGCAGTACTTC
-,TRBD1,TRBV7-9,TRBJ1-2,CASLGTGGGYTF,TGTGCCAGCCTAGGGACAGGGGGTGGCTACACCTTC